This T cell receptor (beta chain) was identified during a study of T cell responses to AZD1222 COVID-19 vaccine (dated by TCRdb to the early 2020s). Background for the entire study: TCR sequencing covered more than 230 trial participants: 207 given two doses of AZD1222 and 26 given two doses of MenACWY control vaccine. Trial participants were enrolled by age into 18-55, 56-69 and 70-plus year subgroups, with about 150, 27 and 61 TCR-sequenced participants respectively.

Trimming takes 1 base from V and 7 bases from J, and the germline ends sit 8 bases apart. The CDR3 goes from the cysteine to the phenylalanine over 13 residues. Left in the record is the CDR3 DNA by itself, 39 bases read in frame from the first base. The CDR3 regions of human TCRbeta chains were subjected to immunosequencing. Per the authors' processing: TCRs in the repertoires were matched against a reference library of SARS-CoV-2-specific TCRs that had been generated with the MIRA antigen-specificity platform. Breadth was defined as the fraction of unique TCRs that were SARS-CoV-2-associated, and depth was defined as the fraction of total T cells that were SARS-CoV-2-associated. Using the MIRA data, every spike-specific TCR was mapped to the spike region that the TCR reacted to and assigned to either a CD4 or a CD8 class. Log10-transformed breadth and depth values were compared by one-way ANOVA with Sidak's multiple comparisons tests. Imported from immuneACCESS, the table was reduced by TCRdb to in-frame sequences with V and J called. These copies leave out some clones; in studies compared against another copy, an unresolved V gene accounts for under half, and the cause of the remainder is not known. Clonal size and the V and J genes are those of that table, whereas D and trimming came from the DNA. Recorded for this sample are under 200,000 clones; roughly 87% of them occurred a single time. Around 1% of the sample comes from the top ten.

Overall study outcomes, separate from this receptor: In the small 56-69-year group, the increase in depth fell short of significance, most likely because of low power. After two AZD1222 doses, both the breadth and the depth of spike-specific TCRs were significantly higher than at day 0 and than in MenACWY recipients. Participants were mostly white British, with more females than males. The authors suggested clonal diversity may have been underestimated. Conclusions about previously exposed vaccinees are limited because only five to seven AZD1222 recipients were SARS-CoV-2 seropositive at baseline. Reportedly, close to half of the unique spike-specific TCRs recognized epitopes lying outside the regions that are mutated in the B.1.351 and B.1.1.7 variants. No day 14 peak-response samples were available, so repertoires were characterized only after the peak T cell response. CD4 TCRs associated with the vaccine covered the entire spike protein, and the dominant responses were in regions 160-218 and 743-854.

Explained via the paper, the time point label denotes: about 28 days (+/-7) after the second vaccine dose. AZD1222 recipients with second doses at about 4 weeks or about 12 weeks were pooled, because spike-specific TCR depth and breadth did not differ between schedules. Vaccinee samples were obtained from the UK trials COV001 and COV002, which included a single-blind randomized controlled phase 2/3 trial of AZD1222 (ChAdOx1 nCoV-19) in healthy adults. Trial participant PBMC samples were collected at day 0 and day 28 after the second dose for TCRbeta chain sequencing. As concerns this clone: There is no known antigen for this receptor. No qualities accompany the bases; no much larger clone lies one base away.

This specimen consisted of peripheral blood, obtained 28 days after the second AZD1222 dose. This chain joins TRBV12-3 or TRBV12-4 to TRBJ1-5; confidence is insufficient to name the D gene. The TCR comes from an adult who received the AZD1222 COVID-19 vaccine. In nucleotide form, the sequence is TGTGCCAGCAGTTTAGGTGTTGGGCAGCCCCAGCATTTT. The resulting protein is CASSLGVGQPQHF.